Here is one TCR beta chain with its context. Antigen specificity is unknown. MiXCR, applied by TCRdb to the reads, yields one record per CDR3 protein. The table has some 270,000 distinct CDR3 sequences, around 20% seen once; the top ten hold approximately 19%. This sample was included in a study of T cell repertoires in cytomegalovirus infection. The study's findings and limits: Dominant in the ex vivo response were TCR beta clonotypes restricted by HLA-C and specific for CMV.

Germline assignment: CDR1 MDHEN and CDR2 SYDVKM. V dropped 4 bases and J dropped 3 bases, with 13 bases sitting between them. This CDR3 has 14 amino acids. The clonotype comes from a human donor in good health (CMV status not recorded). Some clones in this sample may be carry-over from other donors' samples. This specimen consisted of cultured PBMCs, obtained from culture after CMV antigen stimulation. The chain employs TRBV28 and TRBJ2-7; perhaps D is TRBD1 or TRBD2 (6 bases each). In nucleotides, the CDR3 is TGTGCCAGCAGTTCCCAAGGGGGGAACTACGAGCAGTACTTC. Residues: CASSSQGGNYEQYF.